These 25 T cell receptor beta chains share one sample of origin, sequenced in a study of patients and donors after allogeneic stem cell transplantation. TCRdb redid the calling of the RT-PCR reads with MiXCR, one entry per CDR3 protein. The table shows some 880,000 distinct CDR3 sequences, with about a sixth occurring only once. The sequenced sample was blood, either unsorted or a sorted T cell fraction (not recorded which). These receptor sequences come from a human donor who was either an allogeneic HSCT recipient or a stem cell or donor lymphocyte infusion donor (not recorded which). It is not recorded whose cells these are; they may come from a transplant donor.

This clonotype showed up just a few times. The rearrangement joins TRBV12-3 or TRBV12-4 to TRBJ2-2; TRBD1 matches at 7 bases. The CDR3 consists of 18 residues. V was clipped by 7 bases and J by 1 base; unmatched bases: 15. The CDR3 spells CASTGVVLTGRNTGELFF. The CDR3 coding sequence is TGTGCCAGCACCGGGGTGGTTTTGACAGGGCGGAACACCGGGGAGCTGTTTTTT.

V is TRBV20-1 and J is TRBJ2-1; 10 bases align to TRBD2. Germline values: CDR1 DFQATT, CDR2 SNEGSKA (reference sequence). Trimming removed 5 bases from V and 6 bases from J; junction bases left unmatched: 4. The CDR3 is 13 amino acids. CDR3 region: CSAVGLAVNEQFF. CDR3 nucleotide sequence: TGCAGTGCTGTCGGACTAGCGGTCAATGAGCAGTTCTTC.

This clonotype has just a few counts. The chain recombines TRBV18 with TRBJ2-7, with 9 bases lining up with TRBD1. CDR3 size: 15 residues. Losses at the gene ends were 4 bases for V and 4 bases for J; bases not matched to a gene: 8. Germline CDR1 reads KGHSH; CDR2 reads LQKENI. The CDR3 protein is CASSLRPGTGYEQYF. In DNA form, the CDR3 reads TGTGCCAGCTCACTACGTCCCGGGACAGGGTACGAGCAGTACTTC.

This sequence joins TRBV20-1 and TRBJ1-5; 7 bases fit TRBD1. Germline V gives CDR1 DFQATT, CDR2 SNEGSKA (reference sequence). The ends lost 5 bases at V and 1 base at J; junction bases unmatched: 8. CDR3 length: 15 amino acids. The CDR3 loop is CSAGNRGWSNQPQHF. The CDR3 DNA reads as TGCAGTGCTGGGAACAGGGGTTGGAGCAATCAGCCCCAGCATTTT.

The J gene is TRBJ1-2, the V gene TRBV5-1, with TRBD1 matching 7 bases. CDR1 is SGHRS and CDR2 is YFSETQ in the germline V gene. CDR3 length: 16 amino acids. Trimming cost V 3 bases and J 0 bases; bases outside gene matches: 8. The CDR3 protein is CASSSGTAVANYGYTF. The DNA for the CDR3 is TGCGCCAGCAGCTCCGGGACAGCCGTAGCTAACTATGGCTACACCTTC.

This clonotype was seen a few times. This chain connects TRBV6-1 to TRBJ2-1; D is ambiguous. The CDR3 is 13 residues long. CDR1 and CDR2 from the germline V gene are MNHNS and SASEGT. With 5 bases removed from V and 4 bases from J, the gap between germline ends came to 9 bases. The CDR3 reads CASSRVGYNEQFF. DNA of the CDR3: TGTGCCAGCAGTCGAGTGGGATACAATGAGCAGTTCTTC.

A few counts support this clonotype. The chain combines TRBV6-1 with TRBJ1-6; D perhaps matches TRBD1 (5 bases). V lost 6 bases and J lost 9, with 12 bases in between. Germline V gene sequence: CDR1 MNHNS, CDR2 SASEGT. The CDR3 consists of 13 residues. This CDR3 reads CASRTANSSPLHF. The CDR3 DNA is TGTGCCAGCAGGACAGCGAATTCTTCACCCCTCCACTTT.

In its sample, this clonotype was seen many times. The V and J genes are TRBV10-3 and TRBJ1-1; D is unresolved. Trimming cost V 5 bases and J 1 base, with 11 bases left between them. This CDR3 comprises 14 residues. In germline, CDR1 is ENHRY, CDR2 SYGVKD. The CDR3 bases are TGTGCCATCAGTCGCTCGCAGGAGAACACTGAAGCTTTCTTT. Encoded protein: CAISRSQENTEAFF.

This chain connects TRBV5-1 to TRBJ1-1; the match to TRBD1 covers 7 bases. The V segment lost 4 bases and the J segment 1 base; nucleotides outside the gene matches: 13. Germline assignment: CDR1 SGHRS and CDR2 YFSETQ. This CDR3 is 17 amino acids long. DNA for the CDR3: TGCGCCAGCAGCCCCCAATCCGGACAGGCGCCGAACACTGAAGCTTTCTTT. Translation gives CASSPQSGQAPNTEAFF.

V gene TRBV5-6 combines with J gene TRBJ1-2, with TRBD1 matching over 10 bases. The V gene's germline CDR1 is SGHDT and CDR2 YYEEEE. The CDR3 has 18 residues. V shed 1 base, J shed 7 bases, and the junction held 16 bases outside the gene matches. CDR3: CASSLKRPGQGTSGGYTF. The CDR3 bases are TGTGCCAGCAGCTTGAAGCGACCGGGACAGGGGACGTCCGGTGGCTACACCTTC.

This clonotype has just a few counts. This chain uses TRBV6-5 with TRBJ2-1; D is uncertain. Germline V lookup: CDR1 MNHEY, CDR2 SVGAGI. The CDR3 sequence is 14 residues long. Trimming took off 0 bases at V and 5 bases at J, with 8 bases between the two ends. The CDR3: CASSYSWGDNEQFF. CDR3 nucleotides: TGTGCCAGCAGTTACTCGTGGGGTGACAATGAGCAGTTCTTC.

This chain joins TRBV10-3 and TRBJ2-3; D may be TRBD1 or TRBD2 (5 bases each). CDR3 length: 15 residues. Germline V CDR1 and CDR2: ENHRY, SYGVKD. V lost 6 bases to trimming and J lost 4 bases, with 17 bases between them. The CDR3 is CAISPGPRVADTQYF. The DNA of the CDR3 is TGTGCCATCAGCCCGGGACCCCGGGTGGCAGATACGCAGTATTTT.

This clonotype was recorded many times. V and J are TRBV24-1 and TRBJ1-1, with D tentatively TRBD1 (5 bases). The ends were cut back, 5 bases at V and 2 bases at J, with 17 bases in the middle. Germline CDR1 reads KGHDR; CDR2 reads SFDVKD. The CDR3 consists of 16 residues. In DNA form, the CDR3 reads TGTGCCACCAGTGGGGGTCGAGGGGCAGGTAACACTGAAGCTTTCTTT. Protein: CATSGGRGAGNTEAFF.

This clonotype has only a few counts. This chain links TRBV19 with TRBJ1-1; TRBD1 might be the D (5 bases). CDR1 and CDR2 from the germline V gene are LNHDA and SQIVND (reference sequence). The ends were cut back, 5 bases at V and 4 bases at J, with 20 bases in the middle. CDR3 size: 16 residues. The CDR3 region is CASSPSYERGTTEAFF. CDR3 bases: TGTGCCAGTAGTCCATCCTATGAGAGGGGTACCACTGAAGCTTTCTTT.

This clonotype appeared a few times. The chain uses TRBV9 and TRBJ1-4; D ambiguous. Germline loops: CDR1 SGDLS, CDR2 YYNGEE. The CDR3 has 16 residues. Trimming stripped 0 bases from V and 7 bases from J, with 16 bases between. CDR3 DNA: TGTGCCAGCAGCGTAGGGCGAGAGGGAGTGGCTGAAAAACTGTTTTTT. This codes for CASSVGREGVAEKLFF.

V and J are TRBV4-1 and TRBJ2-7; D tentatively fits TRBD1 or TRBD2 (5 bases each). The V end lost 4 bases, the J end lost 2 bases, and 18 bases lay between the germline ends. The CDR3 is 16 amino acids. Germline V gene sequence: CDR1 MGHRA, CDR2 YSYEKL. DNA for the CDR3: TGCGCCAGCAGCCTTCTTCCCGGGGCCCACACCTACGAGCAGTACTTC. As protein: CASSLLPGAHTYEQYF.

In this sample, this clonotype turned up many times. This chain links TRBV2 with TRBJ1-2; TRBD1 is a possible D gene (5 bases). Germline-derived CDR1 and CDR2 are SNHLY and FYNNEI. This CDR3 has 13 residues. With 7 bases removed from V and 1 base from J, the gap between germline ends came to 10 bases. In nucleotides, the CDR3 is TGTGCCAGCACCCAAAGGGGTAACTATGGCTACACCTTC. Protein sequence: CASTQRGNYGYTF.

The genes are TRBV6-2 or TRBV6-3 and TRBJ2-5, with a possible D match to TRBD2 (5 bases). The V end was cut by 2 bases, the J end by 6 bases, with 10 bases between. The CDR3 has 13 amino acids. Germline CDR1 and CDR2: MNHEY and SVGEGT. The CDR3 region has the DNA TGTGCCAGCAGTTACGAGGGCAAAAAGACCCAGTACTTC. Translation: CASSYEGKKTQYF.

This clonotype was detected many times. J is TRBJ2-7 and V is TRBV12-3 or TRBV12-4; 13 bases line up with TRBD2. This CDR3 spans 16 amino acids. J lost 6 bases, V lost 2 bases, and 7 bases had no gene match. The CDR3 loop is CASSLSRTSGSGEQYF. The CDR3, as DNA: TGTGCCAGCAGTTTAAGCAGGACTAGCGGGAGTGGCGAGCAGTACTTC.

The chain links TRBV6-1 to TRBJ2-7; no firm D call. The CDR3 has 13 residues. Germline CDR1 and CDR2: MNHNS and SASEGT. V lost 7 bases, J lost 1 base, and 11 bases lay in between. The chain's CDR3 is CASTLDRSYEQYF. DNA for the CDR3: TGTGCCAGCACCTTGGACCGTTCCTACGAGCAGTACTTC.

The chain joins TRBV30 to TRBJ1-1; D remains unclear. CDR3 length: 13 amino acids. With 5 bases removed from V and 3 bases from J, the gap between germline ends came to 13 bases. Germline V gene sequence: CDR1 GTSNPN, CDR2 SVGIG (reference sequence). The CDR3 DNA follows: TGTGCCTGGGACCAGACTGGGGACACTGAAGCTTTCTTT. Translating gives CAWDQTGDTEAFF.

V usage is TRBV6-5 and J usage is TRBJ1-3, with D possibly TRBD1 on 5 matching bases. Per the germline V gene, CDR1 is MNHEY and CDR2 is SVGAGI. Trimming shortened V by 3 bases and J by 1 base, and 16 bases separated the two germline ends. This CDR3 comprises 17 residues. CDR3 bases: TGTGCCAGCAGTTATTCCCCCGGAGGGGTGTCTGGAAACACCATATATTTT. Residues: CASSYSPGGVSGNTIYF.

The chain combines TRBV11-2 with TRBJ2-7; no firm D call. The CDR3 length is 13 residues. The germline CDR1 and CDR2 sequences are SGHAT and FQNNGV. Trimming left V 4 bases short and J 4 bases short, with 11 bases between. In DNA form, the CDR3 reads TGTGCCAGCAGCTCCAGTGGAATATACGAGCAGTACTTC. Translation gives CASSSSGIYEQYF. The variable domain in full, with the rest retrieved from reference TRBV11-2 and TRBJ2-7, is EAGVAQSPRYKIIEKRQSVAFWCNPISGHATLYWYQQILGQGPKLLIQFQNNGVVDDSQLPKDRFSAERLKGVDSTLKIQPAKLEDSAVYLCASSSSGIYEQYFGPGTRLTVT.

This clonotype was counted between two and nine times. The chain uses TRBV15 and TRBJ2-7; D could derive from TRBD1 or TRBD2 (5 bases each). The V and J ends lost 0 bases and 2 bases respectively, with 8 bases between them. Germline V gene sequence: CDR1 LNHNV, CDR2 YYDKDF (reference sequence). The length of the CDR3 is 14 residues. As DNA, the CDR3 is TGTGCCACCAGCAGAGATTTGGGGGCCTACGAGCAGTACTTC. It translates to CATSRDLGAYEQYF. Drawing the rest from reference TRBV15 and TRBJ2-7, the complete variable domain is DAMVIQNPRYQVTQFGKPVTLSCSQTLNHNVMYWYQQKSSQAPKLLFHYYDKDFNNEADTPDNFQSRRPNTSFCFLDIRSPGLGDTAMYLCATSRDLGAYEQYFGPGTRLTVT.

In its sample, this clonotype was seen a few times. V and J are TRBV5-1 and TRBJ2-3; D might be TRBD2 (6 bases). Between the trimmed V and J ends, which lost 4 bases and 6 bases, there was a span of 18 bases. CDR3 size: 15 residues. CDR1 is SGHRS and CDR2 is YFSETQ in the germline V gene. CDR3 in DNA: TGCGCCAGCAGCCCCGCGGGACCAACGGGGGATACGCAGTATTTT. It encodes CASSPAGPTGDTQYF.